The clone carrying this TCR beta chain occurred many times. Antigen unknown. TCRbeta library preparation incorporated unique molecular identifiers. TCRdb recomputed calls from the PCR reads with MiXCR, one row per CDR3 protein. The profile shows around 300,000 distinct CDR3 sequences, 10% of them singletons. This sample was included in a study of T-cell reconstitution after alpha-beta-depleted transplantation in children. Notes on the study in general: Reportedly, only several hundred clones from non-depleted graft cells drove alpha-beta T-cell counts at about two months. After one year, T-cell counts and TCRbeta diversity mostly came from new T cells. Some patients owed their high day-60 TCRbeta diversity to surviving recipient T cells and thymic progenitors.

There are 16 residues in the CDR3. Germline V gene sequence: CDR1 SGHRS, CDR2 YFSETQ. V dropped 4 bases and J dropped 0 bases, with 13 bases sitting between them. The receptor comes from a boy younger than two with acute myeloid leukemia, due to receive a stem cell transplant. The V and J genes are TRBV5-1 and TRBJ2-2, with D possibly called TRBD1 or TRBD2 (5 bases each). Specimen: PBMCs, collected before TCRalphabeta/CD19-depleted stem cell transplant. The CDR3 nucleotides read TGCGCCAGCAGCATTTCCGGGACCCCGAACACCGGGGAGCTGTTTTTT. Protein: CASSISGTPNTGELFF.